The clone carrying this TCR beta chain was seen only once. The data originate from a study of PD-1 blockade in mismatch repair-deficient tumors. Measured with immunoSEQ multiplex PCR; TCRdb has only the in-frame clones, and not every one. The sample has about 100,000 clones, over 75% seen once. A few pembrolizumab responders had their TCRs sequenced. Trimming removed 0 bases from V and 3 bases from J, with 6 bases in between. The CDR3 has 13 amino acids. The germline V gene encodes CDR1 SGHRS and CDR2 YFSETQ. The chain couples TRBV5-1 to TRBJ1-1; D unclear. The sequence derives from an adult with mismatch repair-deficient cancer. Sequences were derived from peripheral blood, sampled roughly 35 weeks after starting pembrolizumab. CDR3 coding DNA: TGCGCCAGCAGCTTGGCCCCCGACACTGAAGCTTTCTTT. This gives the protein CASSLAPDTEAFF.